A selection of T cell receptor beta chains follows, all from one sample in a study of T-cell reconstitution after alpha-beta-depleted transplantation in children. Each CDR3 protein gets one entry after TCRdb re-called the PCR reads with MiXCR. The table lists about 980,000 distinct CDR3 sequences, about 31% of them singletons, with about 28% in the top ten. The material was PBMCs, mostly from graft donor cells, obtained 360 days after TCRalphabeta/CD19-depleted stem cell transplant. All receptors come from a boy under three years old who had a stem cell transplant for SCID, so the T cells may come from the graft donor. The CDR3 runs from the conserved cysteine through the conserved F or W. A clone size is listed for some rows: how often the clone was seen (once, few, many), or a class if it is expanded.

>NA|TRBV12-3/TRBV12-4
CVSSSGQGYNEQFF
>few|TRBV7-8
CASSAGNDPYEQYF
>NA|TRBV6-5
CASSYSYRGNQPQHF
>NA|TRBV7-7
CASSLGLAGHQETQYF
>once|TRBV18
CASSPGTPPSDEQYF
>many|TRBV14
CASSPRNTGELFF
>few|TRBV20-1
CSASFLGELFF
>NA|TRBV7-2
CASSLVLRDNPLAKNIQYF
>few|TRBV18
CASSPFDRLMVYEQYF
>few|TRBV12-3/TRBV12-4
CASSLGTGASQETQYF
>NA|TRBV12-3/TRBV12-4
CATINRDRVIGELFF
>few|TRBV4-2
CASSVRGQGADTQYF
>NA|TRBV20-1
CSARPGQKNEQYF
>few|TRBV7-8
CASSFRVPAGELFF